The present T cell receptor beta chain was sequenced within a study of cytomegalovirus exposure and HLA in healthy donors. Overall study context: Earlier results showed 90 million to 120 million unique TCR beta sequences derived from about 179 million T cells.

As concerns this clone: The antigen is not known.

In the PCR, 60 Vbeta and 13 Jbeta primers were used. The method was immunoSEQ multiplex PCR; TCRdb's version includes in-frame clones alone and lacks a portion of them. The sample includes about 160,000 clones, approximately 80% of them seen just once. Study outcomes and limitations: Specificity for CMV antigens was confirmed in vitro for three of the CMV-associated chains. The majority of TCR sequences were rare, yet some public TCRs appeared in many donors.

Germline CDR1 reads SQVTM; CDR2 reads ANQGSEA. The CDR3 spans 15 residues. J gave up 5 bases and V 6 bases, and 9 bases lay outside the gene matches. This chain connects TRBV29-1 to TRBJ2-5, with 13 bases matching TRBD2. This TCR was recovered from a woman between 18 and 30 years old in good health and CMV-seronegative. The sequenced sample consisted of PBMCs. The CDR3 bases are TGCAGCGTGACCGGGACTAGCGGGAATTTTGAGACCCAGTACTTC. Translating gives CSVTGTSGNFETQYF.